This T cell receptor beta chain was observed in a study of T cells expressing NK-cell markers. CDR3 length: 16 residues. From germline, CDR1 is GTSNPN and CDR2 SVGIG (reference sequence). TCRdb reanalyzed the 5' RACE reads and collapses them to one entry per CDR3 protein, without DNA. This table holds about 380,000 distinct CDR3 sequences. Broader study findings: These clonotypes also led the CD3+CD56-NKG2C+ fraction in four donors.

Turning to this clonotype: Its target is not known.

The receptor comes from a man aged 18 to 69 in good health. The chain has TRBV30 and TRBJ2-7. Sequencing was performed on blood T cells: a sorted CD56 or NKG2C T cell subset, CD4+ or CD8+ T cells, or bulk PBMC T cells (not recorded which). CDR3 sequence reads: CAWSVQKTSLSYEQYF. The full variable domain, rest sourced from reference TRBV30 and TRBJ2-7, is SQTIHQWPATLVQPVGSPLSLECTVEGTSNPNLYWYRQAAGRGLQLLFYSVGIGQISSEVPQNLSASRPQDRQFILSSKKLLLSDSGFYLCAWSVQKTSLSYEQYFGPGTRLTVT.